The 16 T cell receptor beta chains below come from one sample, sequenced in a study of shared clonotypes between healthy human individuals. The method was immunoSEQ multiplex PCR; TCRdb's version includes in-frame clones alone and lacks a portion of them. The repertoire holds around 100,000 clones, with about two thirds as singletons. Sequenced: memory CD8+ T cells sorted from blood. As to subset: CD45RO+ cells pooled with CCR7-negative TemRA cells. The source of these receptors is a woman aged 25-40 years in good health.

This rearrangement joins TRBV19 to TRBJ2-2; 8 bases fit TRBD1. CDR3 length equals 16 residues. The V gene's germline CDR1 is LNHDA and CDR2 SQIVND (reference sequence). J lost 4 bases, V lost 7 bases, and 11 bases had no gene match. The CDR3 coding sequence is TGTGCCAGTAAAAGAAGTGAGGACAGGGCCACCGGGGAGCTGTTTTTT. Its translation is CASKRSEDRATGELFF.

V usage is TRBV5-4 and J usage is TRBJ1-2, with 9 bases fitting TRBD1. The CDR3 is 16 residues long. Trimming cost V 3 bases and J 3 bases; bases outside gene matches: 9. Germline V gene data show CDR1 as SGHNT and CDR2 as YYREEE (reference sequence). In DNA form, the CDR3 reads TGTGCCAGCAGCTACAGGGGGCGCTGGGGCCACTATGGCTACACCTTC. It codes for CASSYRGRWGHYGYTF.

This clone was picked up many times. This chain joins TRBV27 and TRBJ1-2, with a possible D match to TRBD1 (5 bases). The CDR3 has 12 residues. In germline, CDR1 is MNHEY, CDR2 SMNVEV (reference sequence). V lost 4 bases, J lost 13 bases, and 16 bases lay in between. Written as DNA, the CDR3 is TGTGCCAGCAGTTATCGCCCAGGGATTGTCACCTTC. It yields the protein CASSYRPGIVTF.

This clone appeared once. Since a far larger clone is one base different, this is likely a read error. In DNA form, the CDR3 reads TGTGCCATCAGTGATCTAGCGGGGACCTACAATGAGCAGTTCTTC. Translated, it gives CAISDLAGTYNEQFF. The V and J genes are TRBV10-3 and TRBJ2-1; the match to TRBD2 covers 9 bases. Germline trimming cut 3 bases from V and 2 bases from J; bases unmatched to any gene: 2. This CDR3 is built from 15 residues. The germline CDR1 and CDR2 sequences are ENHRY and SYGVKD.

This clone came up many times. The chain uses TRBV4-1 and TRBJ1-1; 9 nucleotides agree with TRBD1. From germline, CDR1 is MGHRA and CDR2 YSYEKL. This CDR3 has 15 residues. Trimming at V came to 5 bases and at J to 5 bases, leaving 9 bases not matched to a gene. The CDR3 loop reads CASSRQGGKRTEAFF. The CDR3, as DNA: TGCGCCAGCAGCAGACAGGGGGGTAAGCGGACTGAAGCTTTCTTT.

The chain combines TRBV7-6 with TRBJ1-2; maybe TRBD1 (5 bases). This CDR3 has 15 amino acids. Germline V CDR1 and CDR2: SGHVS, FNYEAQ. The V gene lost 3 bases and the J gene lost 6 bases, with 17 bases spanning the gap. Written as DNA, the CDR3 is TGTGCCAGCAGCTTTTTTCCCGGGGCAAAAGATGGCTACACCTTC. Residues: CASSFFPGAKDGYTF.

The chain uses TRBV5-1 and TRBJ2-1; unclear D gene. V lost 2 bases, J lost 2 bases, and 11 bases lay in between. Per the germline V gene, CDR1 is SGHRS and CDR2 is YFSETQ. The CDR3 is 15 amino acids. The CDR3 is CASSLGSAAYNEQFF. The CDR3 DNA reads TGCGCCAGCAGCTTAGGAAGCGCGGCCTACAATGAGCAGTTCTTC.

This clone has more than one count but fewer than ten. The chain couples TRBV27 to TRBJ1-4, with D unresolved. V was cut by 0 bases and J by 6 bases, with 5 bases left in between. Germline-derived CDR1 and CDR2 are MNHEY and SMNVEV (reference sequence). The CDR3 runs to 13 residues. CDR3: CASSLSGDEKLFF. The CDR3 nucleotides are TGTGCCAGCAGTTTATCGGGAGATGAAAAACTGTTTTTT.

This chain links TRBV5-1 with TRBJ2-7, with unresolved D. With 4 bases removed from V and 4 bases from J, the gap between germline ends came to 21 bases. CDR1 is SGHRS, CDR2 YFSETQ, per germline. The CDR3 has 16 amino acids. CDR3 sequence: CASSEDDWGSAYEQYF. CDR3 coding DNA: TGCGCCAGCAGCGAGGACGACTGGGGATCCGCGTACGAGCAGTACTTC.

CDR3 bases: TGTGCCAGCAGCGTCGGGTTTCAAGAGACCCAGTACTTC. Residues: CASSVGFQETQYF. This chain connects TRBV7-6 to TRBJ2-5; no firm D call. This CDR3 region has 13 residues. The germline CDR1 and CDR2 sequences are SGHVS and FNYEAQ. The V end lost 5 bases, the J end lost 2 bases, and 9 bases lay between the germline ends.

The chain employs TRBV14 and TRBJ2-1, with a weak D call TRBD2 (5 bases). The V gene's germline CDR1 is SGHDN and CDR2 FVKESK. V gave up 2 bases and J gave up 12 bases, with 8 bases separating them. This CDR3 has 11 residues. The CDR3, as DNA: TGTGCCAGCAGCCAAAACCGGGGGCAGTTCTTC. Amino acid sequence: CASSQNRGQFF.

The sample holds a few counts of this clone. Within the sample, other DNA sequences also encode this same CDR3. CDR3 residues: CASSLYRTSIDEQYF. CDR3 DNA sequence: TGTGCCAGCAGTTTATATAGGACTAGCATCGACGAGCAGTACTTC. The V call is TRBV27, the J call TRBJ2-7; 8 bases agree with TRBD2. With 1 base clipped from V and 5 bases from J, the junction kept 7 bases outside the gene matches. The CDR3 runs 15 residues. CDR1 is MNHEY and CDR2 is SMNVEV in the germline V gene (reference sequence).

The chain has TRBV5-8 and TRBJ1-4; maybe TRBD1 (5 bases). CDR1 is SGHTS, CDR2 YDEGEE, per germline. The V and J ends lost 0 bases and 8 bases respectively, with 11 bases between them. The CDR3 has 14 amino acids. The CDR3 coding sequence is TGTGCCAGCAGCTTGGAGCAGGGCGGGGAAAAACTGTTTTTT. Amino acids: CASSLEQGGEKLFF.

The chain uses TRBV6-1 and TRBJ2-7; TRBD2 matches at 7 bases. The CDR3 has 14 amino acids. Germline CDR1 MNHNS, CDR2 SASEGT. J gave up 7 bases and V 5 bases, and 11 bases lay outside the gene matches. The DNA of the CDR3 is TGTGCCAGCAGTCGGGCCTCCGCAGCGGGGGAGCAGTACTTC. Translation: CASSRASAAGEQYF.

J is TRBJ1-2 and V is TRBV6-1; D is unclear. Germline assignment: CDR1 MNHNS and CDR2 SASEGT. Trimming shortened V by 6 bases and J by 7 bases, and 21 bases separated the two germline ends. This CDR3 has 15 residues. CDR3 DNA: TGTGCCAGCAGAGCACTCATGTTGACTTCAAGTGGCTACACCTTC. It specifies CASRALMLTSSGYTF.

This clone was counted only a few times. This rearrangement joins TRBV2 to TRBJ2-2; the D gene is possibly TRBD2 (5 bases). Trimming removed 6 bases at V and 0 bases at J, with 14 bases between. In germline, CDR1 is SNHLY, CDR2 FYNNEI. The CDR3 runs 16 residues. The CDR3 DNA is TGTGCCAGCAGGAGGGCAGGAAACGCGAACACCGGGGAGCTGTTTTTT. Translation gives CASRRAGNANTGELFF.